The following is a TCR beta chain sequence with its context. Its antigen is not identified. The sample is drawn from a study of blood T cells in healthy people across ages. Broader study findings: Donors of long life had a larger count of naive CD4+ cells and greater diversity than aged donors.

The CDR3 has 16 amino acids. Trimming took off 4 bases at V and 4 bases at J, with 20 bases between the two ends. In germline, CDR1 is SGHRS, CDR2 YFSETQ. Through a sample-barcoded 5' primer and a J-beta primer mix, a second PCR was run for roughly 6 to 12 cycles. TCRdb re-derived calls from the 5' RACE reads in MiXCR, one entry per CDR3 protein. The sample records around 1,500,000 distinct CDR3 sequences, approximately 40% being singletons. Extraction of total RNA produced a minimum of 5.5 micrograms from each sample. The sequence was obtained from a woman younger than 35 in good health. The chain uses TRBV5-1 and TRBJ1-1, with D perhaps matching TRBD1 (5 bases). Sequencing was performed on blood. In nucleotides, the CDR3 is TGCGCCAGCAGCGAAGGGCAGGGTTTTTTGGGCACTGAAGCTTTCTTT. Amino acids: CASSEGQGFLGTEAFF.